This TCR beta chain was documented in a study of regulatory dendritic cells for organ transplantation. Study-level results: Naive T cells showed high diversity, memory cells less, memory CD8+ least. Regulatory dendritic cells appeared to expand memory CD8+ clones less than mature ones. Resting memory CD8+ T cells held the most alloreactive clonotypes.

FACS sorted CD4+ or CD8+ T cells into CD45RA+ naive and CD45RO+ memory. Using immunoSEQ multiplex PCR, the repertoire was profiled, and TCRdb retains in-frame clones only, with some absent. This table holds under 40,000 clones, about nine tenths found once. CDR3 length equals 14 residues. The V end lost 4 bases, the J end lost 3 bases, and 10 bases lay between the germline ends. Germline V gives CDR1 SGHRS, CDR2 YFSETQ. Details on this clone: Its cognate antigen is unknown.

The rearrangement joins TRBV5-1 to TRBJ2-2; D is possibly TRBD2 (6 bases). Input material: naive CD8+ T cells from blood. Sample subset: CD45RA+ naive T cells. This TCR was recovered from a human donor in good health. CDR3 protein: CASSNSGYTGELFF. For the CDR3, the DNA is TGCGCCAGCAGCAATAGCGGATACACCGGGGAGCTGTTTTTT.